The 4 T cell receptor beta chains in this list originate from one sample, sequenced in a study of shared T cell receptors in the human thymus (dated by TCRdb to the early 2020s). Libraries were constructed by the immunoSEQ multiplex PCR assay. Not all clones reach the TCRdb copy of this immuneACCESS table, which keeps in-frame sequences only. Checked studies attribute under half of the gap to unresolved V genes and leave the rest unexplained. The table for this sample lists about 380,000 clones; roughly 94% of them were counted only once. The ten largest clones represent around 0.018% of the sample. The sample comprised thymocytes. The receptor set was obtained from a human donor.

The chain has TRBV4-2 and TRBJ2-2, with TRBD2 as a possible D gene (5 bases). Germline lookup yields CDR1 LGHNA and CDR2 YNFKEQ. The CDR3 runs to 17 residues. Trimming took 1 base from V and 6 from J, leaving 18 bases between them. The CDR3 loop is CASSQVASGGGSGELFF. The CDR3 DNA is TGTGCCAGCAGCCAAGTAGCCAGCGGAGGAGGATCCGGGGAGCTGTTTTTT.

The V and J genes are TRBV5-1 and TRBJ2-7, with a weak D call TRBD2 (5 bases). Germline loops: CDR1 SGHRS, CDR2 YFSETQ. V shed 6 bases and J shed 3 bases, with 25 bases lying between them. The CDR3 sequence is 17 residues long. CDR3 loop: CASNPGGLGTPYYEQYF. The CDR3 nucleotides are TGCGCCAGCAACCCAGGAGGTCTAGGAACTCCCTACTACGAGCAGTACTTC.

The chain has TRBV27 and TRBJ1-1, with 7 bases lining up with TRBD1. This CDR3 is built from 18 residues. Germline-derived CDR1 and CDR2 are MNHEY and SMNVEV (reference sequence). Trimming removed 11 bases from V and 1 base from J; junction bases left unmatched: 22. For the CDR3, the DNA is TGTGCCGACCCGCTCCAACAGGGGAGTTTTATCGGGAACACTGAAGCTTTCTTT. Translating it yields CADPLQQGSFIGNTEAFF.

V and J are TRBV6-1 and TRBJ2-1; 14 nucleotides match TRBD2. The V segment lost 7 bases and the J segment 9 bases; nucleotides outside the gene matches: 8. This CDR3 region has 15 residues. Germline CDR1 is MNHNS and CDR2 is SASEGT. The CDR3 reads CASITTSGRVGEQFF. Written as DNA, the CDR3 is TGTGCCAGCATCACGACTAGCGGGAGGGTGGGTGAGCAGTTCTTC.